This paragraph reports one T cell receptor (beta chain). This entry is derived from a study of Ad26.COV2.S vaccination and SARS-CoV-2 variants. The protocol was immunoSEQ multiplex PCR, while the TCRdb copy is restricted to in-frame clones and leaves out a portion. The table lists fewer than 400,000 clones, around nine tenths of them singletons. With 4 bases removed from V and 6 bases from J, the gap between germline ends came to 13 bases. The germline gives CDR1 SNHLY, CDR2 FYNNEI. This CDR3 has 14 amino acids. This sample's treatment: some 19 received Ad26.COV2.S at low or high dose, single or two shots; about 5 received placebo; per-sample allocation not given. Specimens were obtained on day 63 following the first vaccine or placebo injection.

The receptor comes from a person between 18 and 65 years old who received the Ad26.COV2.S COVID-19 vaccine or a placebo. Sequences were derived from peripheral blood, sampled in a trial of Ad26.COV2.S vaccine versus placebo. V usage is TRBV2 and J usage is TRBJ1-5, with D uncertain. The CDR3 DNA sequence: TGTGCCAGCAGTGTAAGGAGGGTCGTTCAGCCCCAGCATTTT. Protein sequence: CASSVRRVVQPQHF.